A selection of T cell receptor beta chains follows, all from one sample in a study of T-cell memory formation after mild COVID-19. TCRdb analysed the 5' RACE reads with MiXCR anew, one entry per CDR3 protein. The sample gives a few hundred thousand distinct CDR3 sequences, 16% of which show up once; roughly a fifth is in the top ten. Source material: PBMCs or a T cell subset sorted from them (not recorded which). All receptors come from a man younger than 35 who had mild COVID-19 (a few samples of this study predate the infection). Cell type and time point are not known. Each CDR3 is given with its conserved first and last residue. The order of the fields is J gene, clone size, D gene, V gene, CDR3 DNA, CDR3 protein. A D gene is named only where the DNA matches it firmly. The size entry is marked missing in some rows and otherwise reads once, few, many or a size class.

>TRBJ2-2|.|.|TRBV25-1
TGTGCCAGCAGTGAGGTTTTGTTCACCGGGGAGCTGTTTTTT
CASSEVLFTGELFF
>TRBJ2-5|few|.|TRBV20-1
TGCAGTGCTAGAGGTGGAGCGCCCGAGACCCAGTACTTC
CSARGGAPETQYF
>TRBJ2-1|.|.|TRBV5-1
TGCGCCAGCAGCTTGGGGCAAGAGCAGTTCTTC
CASSLGQEQFF
>TRBJ2-1|.|TRBD2|TRBV9
TGTGCCAGCGGGGGTCTTAGCGGGGTCAATGAGCAGTTCTTC
CASGGLSGVNEQFF
>TRBJ1-4|once|.|TRBV20-1
TGCAGTGCCCAAGGAGGGGATGAAAAACTGTTTTTT
CSAQGGDEKLFF
>TRBJ2-1|few|.|TRBV5-1
TGCGCCAGCAGCTTGGCCCCTTCCTCCTACAATGAGCAGTTCTTC
CASSLAPSSYNEQFF
>TRBJ1-3|few|.|TRBV10-3
TGTGCCATCAGGGGGGACGGCTCTGGAAACACCATATATTTT
CAIRGDGSGNTIYF
>TRBJ2-7|.|.|TRBV7-3
TGTGCCAGCAGCTTAGAGGCAGCGAGCTCCTACGAGCAGTACTTC
CASSLEAASSYEQYF
>TRBJ1-6|few|.|TRBV5-5
TGTGCCAGCAGCATATGGACCAGGGAAATATCACCCCTCCACTTT
CASSIWTREISPLHF
>TRBJ1-1|.|.|TRBV12-3/TRBV12-4
TGTGCCAGCAGGCCTACAGGGTTGAACACTGAAGCTTTCTTT
CASRPTGLNTEAFF
>TRBJ2-3|.|.|TRBV5-6
TGTGCCAGCAGCTTGGACCAGGGAGGTTCAGATACGCAGTATTTT
CASSLDQGGSDTQYF
>TRBJ2-3|.|TRBD1|TRBV27
TGTGCCAGCAGGACCACAGGGGACGATACGCAGTATTTT
CASRTTGDDTQYF
>TRBJ2-2|.|TRBD2|TRBV7-8
TGTGCCAGCAGCTTAAGCGGGGGGGTGACCGGGGAGCTGTTTTTT
CASSLSGGVTGELFF
>TRBJ2-3|.|.|TRBV29-1
TGCAGCGTTGAACCAGAGACTAGCACAGATACGCAGTATTTT
CSVEPETSTDTQYF
>TRBJ2-2|.|.|TRBV7-3
TGTGCCAGCAGCCCTGGCTCGGGGGGCCAAACCGGGGAGCTGTTTTTT
CASSPGSGGQTGELFF
>TRBJ2-1|few|.|TRBV2
TGTGCCAGCAACGCAGGTCCCTACAATGAGCAGTTCTTC
CASNAGPYNEQFF
>TRBJ2-3|few|.|TRBV4-1
TGCGCCAGCAGCCAACTCAACACCGATACGCAGTATTTT
CASSQLNTDTQYF
>TRBJ1-1|many|.|TRBV5-1
TGCGCCAGCAGCTTGAGGCCGGGAGACACTGAAGCTTTCTTT
CASSLRPGDTEAFF
>TRBJ2-3|.|.|TRBV7-2
TGTGCCAGCAGCTTGGGGGGCGGTCATGGGGCGCAGTATTTT
CASSLGGGHGAQYF
>TRBJ1-1|.|.|TRBV7-2
TGTGCCAGCAGCTTCGCCCAGGGAGGAGGCACTGAAGCTTTCTTT
CASSFAQGGGTEAFF
>TRBJ2-3|many|TRBD1|TRBV7-8
TGTGCCAGCACCTCAGTGGAGGCCAGGGGGACAGATACGCAGTATTTT
CASTSVEARGTDTQYF
>TRBJ1-2|few|.|TRBV18
TGTGCCAGCTCACCAGGCGGGGTGGATGGCTACACCTTC
CASSPGGVDGYTF
>TRBJ1-6|few|.|TRBV3-1
TGTGCCAGCAGCCAAGATCGCGCGGGGCGGTCACCCCTCCACTTT
CASSQDRAGRSPLHF
>TRBJ2-5|few|.|TRBV27
TGTGCCAGCAGTCTGGAGCACCAAGAGACCCAGTACTTC
CASSLEHQETQYF
>TRBJ2-1|few|.|TRBV29-1
TGCAGCGTTGAATTGCCGGACTACTACAATGAGCAGTTCTTC
CSVELPDYYNEQFF
>TRBJ1-1|few|.|TRBV20-1
TGCAGTGCCGCGGGGGGCTCCGGCACTGAAGCTTTCTTT
CSAAGGSGTEAFF
>TRBJ2-1|few|.|TRBV5-1
TGCGCCAGCAGCTGGCAGGGAAACCTCTACAATGAGCAGTTCTTC
CASSWQGNLYNEQFF
>TRBJ2-2|.|.|TRBV12-3/TRBV12-4
TGTGCCAGCATCCTCACCGGGGAGCTGTTTTTT
CASILTGELFF
>TRBJ2-7|.|.|TRBV20-1
TGCAGTGCTAGTGGTACAGGGCTTACCTACGAGCAGTACTTC
CSASGTGLTYEQYF
>TRBJ2-3|.|.|TRBV5-1
TGCGCCAGCAGCTCACAGGGCTACACAGATACGCAGTATTTT
CASSSQGYTDTQYF
>TRBJ2-3|few|TRBD2|TRBV6-6
TGTGCCAGCAGCACGACTAGCGGGGGAACAAGCACAGATACGCAGTATTTT
CASSTTSGGTSTDTQYF
>TRBJ2-3|few|TRBD1|TRBV12-3/TRBV12-4
TGTGCCACCAGGGGGACAGAAAGCACAGATACGCAGTATTTT
CATRGTESTDTQYF
>TRBJ2-3|.|.|TRBV7-9
TGTGCCAGCATGACGCGCCGGGGCACAGATACGCAGTATTTT
CASMTRRGTDTQYF
>TRBJ1-6|many|.|TRBV7-2
TGTGCCAGCAGACGGCAGAAGGAGGGTTCACCCCTCCACTTT
CASRRQKEGSPLHF
>TRBJ2-3|few|.|TRBV27
TGTGCCAGCAGTCTGTGGGGGACCCGAGATACGCAGTATTTT
CASSLWGTRDTQYF
>TRBJ2-7|.|.|TRBV7-9
TGTGCCAGCAGCTTAGAAACAGGTCGGCAGTACTTC
CASSLETGRQYF
>TRBJ1-4|.|.|TRBV18
TGTGCCAGCTCGCGTACAGGGAAAAAACTGTTTTTT
CASSRTGKKLFF
>TRBJ2-3|.|.|TRBV3-1
TGTGCCAGCAGCCAAGCATGGAGCGGGCTCACAGATACGCAGTATTTT
CASSQAWSGLTDTQYF
>TRBJ2-2|few|TRBD1|TRBV5-5
TGTGCCAGCAGTCCTACAGGGGGCGAATCCGGGGAGCTGTTTTTT
CASSPTGGESGELFF
>TRBJ2-2|few|TRBD1|TRBV9
TGTGCCAGCAGCGTGGGACAGGGGTCAGAGACCGGGGAGCTGTTTTTT
CASSVGQGSETGELFF